This TCR beta chain was retrieved from a study of T cell responses to AZD1222 COVID-19 vaccine. Study findings and constraints: Unmutated regions of variants are reportedly targeted by nearly half of spike-specific TCRs. Baseline seropositives among AZD1222 recipients totaled only five or six.

Profiling relied on immunoSEQ multiplex PCR, and the TCRdb table lists in-frame clones only, not all of them. The repertoire holds about 85,000 clones, with 88% as singletons. Concerning this clone: Its antigen is still unknown.

V was pared by 1 base and J by 5 bases, with 0 bases of the junction left unmatched. The germline CDR1 and CDR2 sequences are LGHNA and YNFKEQ. The CDR3 totals 15 residues. This specimen was peripheral blood, taken on day 0 of AZD1222 vaccination. This TCR was recovered from an adult in good health. The V and J genes are TRBV4-2 and TRBJ2-5; 14 bases agree with TRBD2. The chain's CDR3 is CASSQGTSGRETQYF. In nucleotides, the CDR3 is TGTGCCAGCAGCCAAGGGACTAGCGGGAGGGAGACCCAGTACTTC.